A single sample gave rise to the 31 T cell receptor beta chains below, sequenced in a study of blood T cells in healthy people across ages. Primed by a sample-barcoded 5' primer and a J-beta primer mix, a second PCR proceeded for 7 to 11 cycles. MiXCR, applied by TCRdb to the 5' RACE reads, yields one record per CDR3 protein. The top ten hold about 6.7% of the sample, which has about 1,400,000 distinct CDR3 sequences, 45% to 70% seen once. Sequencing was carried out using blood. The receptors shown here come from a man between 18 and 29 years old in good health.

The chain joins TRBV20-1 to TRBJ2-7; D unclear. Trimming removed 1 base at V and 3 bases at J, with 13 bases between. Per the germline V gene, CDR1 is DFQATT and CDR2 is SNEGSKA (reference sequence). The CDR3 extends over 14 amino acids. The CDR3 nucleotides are TGCAGTGCTAGAGGGGGAACGGGTCTCTACGAGCAGTACTTC. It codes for CSARGGTGLYEQYF.

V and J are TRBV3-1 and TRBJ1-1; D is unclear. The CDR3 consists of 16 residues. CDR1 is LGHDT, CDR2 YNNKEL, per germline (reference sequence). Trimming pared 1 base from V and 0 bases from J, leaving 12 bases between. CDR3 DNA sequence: TGTGCCAGCAGCCAAGTTGCCCGGTCAATGAACACTGAAGCTTTCTTT. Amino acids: CASSQVARSMNTEAFF.

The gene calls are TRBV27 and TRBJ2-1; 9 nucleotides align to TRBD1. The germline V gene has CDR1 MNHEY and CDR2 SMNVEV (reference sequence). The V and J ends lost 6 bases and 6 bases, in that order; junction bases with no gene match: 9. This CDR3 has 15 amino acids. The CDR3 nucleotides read TGTGCCAGCAGGGATACAGGGGGCGCGATCAATGAGCAGTTCTTC. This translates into CASRDTGGAINEQFF.

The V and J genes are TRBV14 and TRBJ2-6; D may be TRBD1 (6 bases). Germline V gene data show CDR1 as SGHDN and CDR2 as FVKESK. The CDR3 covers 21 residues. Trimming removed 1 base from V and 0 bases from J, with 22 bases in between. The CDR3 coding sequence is TGTGCCAGCAGCCAAGTCAGGGGCGCCTTCCGCCCTCTCTCTGGGGCCAACGTCCTGACTTTC. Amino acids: CASSQVRGAFRPLSGANVLTF. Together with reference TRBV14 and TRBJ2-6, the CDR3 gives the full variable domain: EAGVTQFPSHSVIEKGQTVTLRCDPISGHDNLYWYRRVMGKEIKFLLHFVKESKQDESGMPNNRFLAERTGGTYSTLKVQPAELEDSGVYFCASSQVRGAFRPLSGANVLTFGAGSRLTVL.

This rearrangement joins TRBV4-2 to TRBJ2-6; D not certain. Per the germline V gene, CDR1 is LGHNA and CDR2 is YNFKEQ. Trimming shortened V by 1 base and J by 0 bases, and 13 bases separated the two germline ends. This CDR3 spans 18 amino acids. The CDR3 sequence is CASSQVVKAGSGANVLTF. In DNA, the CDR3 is TGTGCCAGCAGCCAAGTAGTGAAGGCAGGCTCTGGGGCCAACGTCCTGACTTTC.

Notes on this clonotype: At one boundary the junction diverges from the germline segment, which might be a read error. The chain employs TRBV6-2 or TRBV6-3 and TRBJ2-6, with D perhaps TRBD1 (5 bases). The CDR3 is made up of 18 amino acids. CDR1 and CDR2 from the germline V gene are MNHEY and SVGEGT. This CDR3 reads CASSYSRTFLSEANVLTF. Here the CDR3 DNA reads TGTGCCAGCAGTTACTCCCGGACATTTCTCTCTGAGGCCAACGTCCTGACTTTC.

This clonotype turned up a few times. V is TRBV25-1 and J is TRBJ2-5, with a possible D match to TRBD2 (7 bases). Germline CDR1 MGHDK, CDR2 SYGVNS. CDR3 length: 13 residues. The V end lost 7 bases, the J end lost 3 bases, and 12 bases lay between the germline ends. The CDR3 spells CASTRGGKETQYF. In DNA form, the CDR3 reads TGTGCCAGCACTAGGGGGGGGAAAGAGACCCAGTACTTC.

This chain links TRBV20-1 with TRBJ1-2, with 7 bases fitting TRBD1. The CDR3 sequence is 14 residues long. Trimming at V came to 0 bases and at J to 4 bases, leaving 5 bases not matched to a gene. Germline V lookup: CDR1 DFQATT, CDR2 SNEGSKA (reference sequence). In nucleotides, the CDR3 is TGCAGTGCTAGAGATTCCTGGGACAGCTATGGCTACACCTTC. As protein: CSARDSWDSYGYTF.

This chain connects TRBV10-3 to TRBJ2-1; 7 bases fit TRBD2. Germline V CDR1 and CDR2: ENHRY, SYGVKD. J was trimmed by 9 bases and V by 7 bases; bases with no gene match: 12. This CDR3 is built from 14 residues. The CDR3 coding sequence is TGTGCCATCATACAGGACTTAGCGGGTGGTGAGCAGTTCTTC. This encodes CAIIQDLAGGEQFF.

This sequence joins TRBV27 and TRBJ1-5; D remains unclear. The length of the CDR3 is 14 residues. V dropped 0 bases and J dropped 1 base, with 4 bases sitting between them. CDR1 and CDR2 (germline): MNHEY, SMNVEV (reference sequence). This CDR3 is CASSLSDSNQPQHF. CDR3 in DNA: TGTGCCAGCAGTTTATCGGACAGCAATCAGCCCCAGCATTTT.

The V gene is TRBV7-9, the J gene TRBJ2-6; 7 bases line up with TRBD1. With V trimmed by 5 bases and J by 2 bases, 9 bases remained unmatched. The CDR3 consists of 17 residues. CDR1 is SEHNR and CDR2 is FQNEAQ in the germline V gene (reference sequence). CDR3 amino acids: CASSQFDRAAGANVLTF. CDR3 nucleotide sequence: TGTGCCAGCAGCCAATTCGACAGGGCTGCTGGGGCCAACGTCCTGACTTTC.

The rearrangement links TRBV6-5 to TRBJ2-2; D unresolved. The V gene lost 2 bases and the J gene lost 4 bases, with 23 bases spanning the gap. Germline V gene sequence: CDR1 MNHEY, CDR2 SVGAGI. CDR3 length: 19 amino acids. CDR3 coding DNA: TGTGCCAGCAGTTACCGATTAAACAAAGTATCACAAGTCACCGGGGAGCTGTTTTTT. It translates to CASSYRLNKVSQVTGELFF.

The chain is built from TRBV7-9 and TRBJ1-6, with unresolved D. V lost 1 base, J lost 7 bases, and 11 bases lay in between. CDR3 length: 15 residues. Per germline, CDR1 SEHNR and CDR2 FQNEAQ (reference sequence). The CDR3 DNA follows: TGTGCCAGCAGCTTAGTACAGAGTCAGAATTCACCCCTCCACTTT. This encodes CASSLVQSQNSPLHF.

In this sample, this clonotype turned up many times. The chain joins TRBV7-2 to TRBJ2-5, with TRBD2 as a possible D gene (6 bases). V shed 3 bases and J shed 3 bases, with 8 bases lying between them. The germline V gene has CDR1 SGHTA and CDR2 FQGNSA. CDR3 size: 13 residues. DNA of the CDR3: TGTGCCAGCAGCTTCGGCGGGGAAGAGACCCAGTACTTC. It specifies CASSFGGEETQYF.

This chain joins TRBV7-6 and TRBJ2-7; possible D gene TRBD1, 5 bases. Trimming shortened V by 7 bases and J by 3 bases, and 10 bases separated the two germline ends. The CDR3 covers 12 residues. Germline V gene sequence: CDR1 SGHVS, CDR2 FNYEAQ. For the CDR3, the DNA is TGTGCCAGCAAACAAACAGGCTACGAGCAGTACTTC. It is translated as CASKQTGYEQYF.

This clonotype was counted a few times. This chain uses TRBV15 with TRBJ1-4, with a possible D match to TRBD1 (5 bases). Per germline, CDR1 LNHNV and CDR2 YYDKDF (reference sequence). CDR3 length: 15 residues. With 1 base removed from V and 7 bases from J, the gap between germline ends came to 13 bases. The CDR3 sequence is CATSRAREGTEKLFF. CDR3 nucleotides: TGTGCCACCAGCAGAGCCAGGGAGGGAACTGAAAAACTGTTTTTT. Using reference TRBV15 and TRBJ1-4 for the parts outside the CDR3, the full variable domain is DAMVIQNPRYQVTQFGKPVTLSCSQTLNHNVMYWYQQKSSQAPKLLFHYYDKDFNNEADTPDNFQSRRPNTSFCFLDIRSPGLGDTAMYLCATSRAREGTEKLFFGSGTQLSVL.

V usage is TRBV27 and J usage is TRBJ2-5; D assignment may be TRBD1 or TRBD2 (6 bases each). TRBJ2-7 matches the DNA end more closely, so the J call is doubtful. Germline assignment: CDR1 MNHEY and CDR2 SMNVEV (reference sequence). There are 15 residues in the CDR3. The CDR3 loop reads CASSVARGATDEQYF. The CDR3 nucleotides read TGTGCCAGCAGTGTCGCTAGGGGGGCTACCGACGAGCAGTACTTC.

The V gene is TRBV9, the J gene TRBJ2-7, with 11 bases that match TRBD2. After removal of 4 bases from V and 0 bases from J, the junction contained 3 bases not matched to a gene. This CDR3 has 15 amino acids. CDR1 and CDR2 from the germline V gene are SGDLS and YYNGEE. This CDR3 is CASSTSGGFSYEQYF. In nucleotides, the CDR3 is TGTGCCAGCAGCACTAGCGGGGGATTCTCCTACGAGCAGTACTTC.

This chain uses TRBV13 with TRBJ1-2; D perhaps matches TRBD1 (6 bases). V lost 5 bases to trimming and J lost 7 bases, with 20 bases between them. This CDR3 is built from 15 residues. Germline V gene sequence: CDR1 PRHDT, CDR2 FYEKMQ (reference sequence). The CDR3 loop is CASSPRPETGFGYTF. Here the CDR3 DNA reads TGTGCCAGCAGCCCCCGCCCCGAGACAGGTTTTGGCTACACCTTC.

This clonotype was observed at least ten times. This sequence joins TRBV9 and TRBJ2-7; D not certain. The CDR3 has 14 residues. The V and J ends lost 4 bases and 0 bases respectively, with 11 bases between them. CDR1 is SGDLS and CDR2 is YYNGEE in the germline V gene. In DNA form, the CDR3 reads TGTGCCAGCAGCCCCCGCTTATTCTCCTACGAGCAGTACTTC. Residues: CASSPRLFSYEQYF.

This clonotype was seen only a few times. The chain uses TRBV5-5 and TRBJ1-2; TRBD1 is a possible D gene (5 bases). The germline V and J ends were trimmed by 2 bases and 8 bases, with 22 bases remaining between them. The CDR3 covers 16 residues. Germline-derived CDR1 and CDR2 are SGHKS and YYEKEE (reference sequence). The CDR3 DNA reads TGTGCCAGCAGCTTTTCCCTCTTCCTAGACAGAGACGGCTACACCTTC. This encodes CASSFSLFLDRDGYTF. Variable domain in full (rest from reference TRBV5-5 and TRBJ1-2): DAGVTQSPTHLIKTRGQQVTLRCSPISGHKSVSWYQQVLGQGPQFIFQYYEKEERGRGNFPDRFSARQFPNYSSELNVNALLLGDSALYLCASSFSLFLDRDGYTFGSGTRLTVV.

The CDR3 bases are TGTGCCAGCAGCTTCCGGGACCCCTATGGGAATGAGCAGTTCTTC. It yields the protein CASSFRDPYGNEQFF. The chain links TRBV5-5 to TRBJ2-1; D may correspond to TRBD1 or TRBD2 (5 bases each). Looked up from germline, CDR1 is SGHKS and CDR2 is YYEKEE (reference sequence). V lost 2 bases and J lost 7, with 16 bases in between. This CDR3 has 15 residues.

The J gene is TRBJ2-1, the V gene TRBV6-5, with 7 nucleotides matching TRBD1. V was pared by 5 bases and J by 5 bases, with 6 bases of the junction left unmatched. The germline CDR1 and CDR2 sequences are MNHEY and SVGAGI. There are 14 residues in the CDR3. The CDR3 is CASSDRDSNNEQFF. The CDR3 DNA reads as TGTGCCAGCAGTGACCGGGACAGTAACAATGAGCAGTTCTTC.

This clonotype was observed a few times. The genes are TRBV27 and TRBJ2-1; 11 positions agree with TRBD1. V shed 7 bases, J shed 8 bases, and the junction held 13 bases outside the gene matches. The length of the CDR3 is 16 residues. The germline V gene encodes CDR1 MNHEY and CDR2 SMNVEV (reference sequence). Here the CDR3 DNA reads TGTGCCAGCACCCCCTTGGGGACAGGGGGAGGCGATGAGCAGTTCTTC. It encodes CASTPLGTGGGDEQFF.

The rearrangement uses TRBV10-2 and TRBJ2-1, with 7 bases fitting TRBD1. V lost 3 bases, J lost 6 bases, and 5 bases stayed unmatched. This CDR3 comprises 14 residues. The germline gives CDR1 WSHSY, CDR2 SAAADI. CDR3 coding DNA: TGCGCCAGCAGTGAAGCGACAGGGTTCAATGAGCAGTTCTTC. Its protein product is CASSEATGFNEQFF.

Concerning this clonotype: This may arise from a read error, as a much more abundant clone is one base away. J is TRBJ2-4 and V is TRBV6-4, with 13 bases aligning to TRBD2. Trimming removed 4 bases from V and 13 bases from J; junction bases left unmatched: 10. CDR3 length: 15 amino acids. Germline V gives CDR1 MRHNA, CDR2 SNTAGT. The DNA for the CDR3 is TGTGCCAGCAGTGGGACTAGCGGGAGTTCGAATGAGCAGTACTTC. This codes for CASSGTSGSSNEQYF.

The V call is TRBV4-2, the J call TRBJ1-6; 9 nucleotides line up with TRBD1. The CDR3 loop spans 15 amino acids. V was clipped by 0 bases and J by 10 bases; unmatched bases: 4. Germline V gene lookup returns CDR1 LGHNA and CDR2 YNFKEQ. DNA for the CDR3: TGTGCCAGCAGCCAAGAGGGACAGGGAACGTCACCCCTCCACTTT. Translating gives CASSQEGQGTSPLHF.

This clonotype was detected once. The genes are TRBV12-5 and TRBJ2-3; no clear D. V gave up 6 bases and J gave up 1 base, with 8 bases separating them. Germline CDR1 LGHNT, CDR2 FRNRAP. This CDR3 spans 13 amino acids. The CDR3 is CASGYLRTDTQYF. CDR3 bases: TGTGCTAGTGGGTACTTACGCACAGATACGCAGTATTTT. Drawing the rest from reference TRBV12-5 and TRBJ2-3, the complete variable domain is DARVTQTPRHKVTEMGQEVTMRCQPILGHNTVFWYRQTMMQGLELLAYFRNRAPLDDSGMPKDRFSAEMPDATLATLKIQPSEPRDSAVYFCASGYLRTDTQYFGPGTRLTVL.

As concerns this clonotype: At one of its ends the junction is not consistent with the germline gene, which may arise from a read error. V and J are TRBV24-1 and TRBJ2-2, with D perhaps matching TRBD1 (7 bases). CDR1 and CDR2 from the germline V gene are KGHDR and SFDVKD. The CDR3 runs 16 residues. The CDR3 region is CATSDPTGERTGGLFF. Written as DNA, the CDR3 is TGTGCCACCAGTGACCCAACAGGGGAACGGACCGGGGGGCTGTTTTTT.

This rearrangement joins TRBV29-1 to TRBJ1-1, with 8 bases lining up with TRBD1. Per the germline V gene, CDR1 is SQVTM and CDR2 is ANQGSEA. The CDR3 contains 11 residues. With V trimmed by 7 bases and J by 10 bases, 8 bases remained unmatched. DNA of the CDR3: TGCAGCGACGATCCTACAGGGGGAGCTTTCTTT. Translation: CSDDPTGGAFF.

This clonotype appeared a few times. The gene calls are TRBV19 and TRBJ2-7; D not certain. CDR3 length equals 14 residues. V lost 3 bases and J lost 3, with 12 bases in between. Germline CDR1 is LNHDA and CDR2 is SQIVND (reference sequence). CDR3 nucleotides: TGTGCCAGTAGTATCGGATTAACGGGCTACGAGCAGTACTTC. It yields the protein CASSIGLTGYEQYF.